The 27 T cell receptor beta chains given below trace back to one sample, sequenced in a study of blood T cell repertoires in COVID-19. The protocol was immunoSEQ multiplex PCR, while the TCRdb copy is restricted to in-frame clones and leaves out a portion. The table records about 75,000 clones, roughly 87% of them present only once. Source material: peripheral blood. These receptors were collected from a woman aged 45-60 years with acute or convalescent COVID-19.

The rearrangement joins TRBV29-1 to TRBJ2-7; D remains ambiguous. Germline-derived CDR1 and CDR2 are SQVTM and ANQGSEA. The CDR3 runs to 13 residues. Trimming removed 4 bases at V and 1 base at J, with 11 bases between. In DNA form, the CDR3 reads TGCAGCGTTGCATTAGCCGGATCCTACGAGCAGTACTTC. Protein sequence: CSVALAGSYEQYF.

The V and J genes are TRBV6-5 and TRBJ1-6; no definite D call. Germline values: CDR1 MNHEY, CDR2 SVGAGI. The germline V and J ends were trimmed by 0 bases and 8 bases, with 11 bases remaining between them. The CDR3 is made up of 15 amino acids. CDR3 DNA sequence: TGTGCCAGCAGTTACTCGTGGAGAGGGTATTCACCCCTCCACTTT. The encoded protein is CASSYSWRGYSPLHF.

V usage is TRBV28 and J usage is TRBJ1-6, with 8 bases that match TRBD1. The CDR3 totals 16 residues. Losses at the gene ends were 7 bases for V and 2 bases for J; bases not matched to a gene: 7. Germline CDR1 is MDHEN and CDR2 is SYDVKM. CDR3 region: CASTNQQGAYNSPLHF. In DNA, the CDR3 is TGTGCCAGCACCAATCAACAGGGGGCCTATAATTCACCCCTCCACTTT.

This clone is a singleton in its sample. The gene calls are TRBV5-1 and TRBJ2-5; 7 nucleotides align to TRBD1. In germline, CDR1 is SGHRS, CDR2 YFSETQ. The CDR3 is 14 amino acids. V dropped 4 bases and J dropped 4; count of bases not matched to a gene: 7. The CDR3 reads CASSVRQGGETQYF. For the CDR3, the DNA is TGCGCCAGCAGCGTCAGACAGGGCGGAGAGACCCAGTACTTC.

In DNA form, the CDR3 reads TGTGCCTGGACCACCGACAGGGTGGGCACTGAAGCTTTCTTT. Protein sequence: CAWTTDRVGTEAFF. The V gene is TRBV30, the J gene TRBJ1-1; 7 bases agree with TRBD1. Germline V lookup: CDR1 GTSNPN, CDR2 SVGIG (reference sequence). This CDR3 contains 14 residues. Unmatched junction bases numbered 9, after V lost 4 bases and J lost 4 bases.

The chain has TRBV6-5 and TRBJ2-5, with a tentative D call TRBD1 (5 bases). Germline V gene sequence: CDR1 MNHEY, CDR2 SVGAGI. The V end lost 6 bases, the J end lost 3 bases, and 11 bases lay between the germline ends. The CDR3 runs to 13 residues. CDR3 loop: CASRNRREETQYF. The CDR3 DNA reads TGTGCCAGCAGAAACAGGAGAGAAGAGACCCAGTACTTC.

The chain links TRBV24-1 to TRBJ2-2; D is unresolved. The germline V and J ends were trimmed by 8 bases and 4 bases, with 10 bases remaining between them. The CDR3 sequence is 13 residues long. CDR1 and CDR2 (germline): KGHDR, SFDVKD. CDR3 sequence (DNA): TGTGCCACCAACCTTCACGGCACCGGGGAGCTGTTTTTT. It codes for CATNLHGTGELFF.

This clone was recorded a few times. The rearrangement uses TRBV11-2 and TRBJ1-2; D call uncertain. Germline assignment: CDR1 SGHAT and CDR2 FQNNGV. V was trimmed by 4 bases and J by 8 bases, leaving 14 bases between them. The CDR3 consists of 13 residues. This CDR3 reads CASSSPAGWGYTF. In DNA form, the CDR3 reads TGTGCCAGCAGCTCGCCGGCGGGGTGGGGCTACACCTTC.

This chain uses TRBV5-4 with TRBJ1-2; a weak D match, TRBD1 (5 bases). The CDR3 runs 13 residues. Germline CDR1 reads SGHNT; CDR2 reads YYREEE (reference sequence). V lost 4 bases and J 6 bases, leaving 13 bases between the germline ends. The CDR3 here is CASSPGRVNGYTF. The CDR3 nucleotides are TGTGCCAGCAGCCCGGGCAGGGTGAATGGCTACACCTTC. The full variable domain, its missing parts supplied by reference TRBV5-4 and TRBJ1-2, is ETGVTQSPTHLIKTRGQQVTLRCSSQSGHNTVSWYQQALGQGPQFIFQYYREEENGRGNFPPRFSGLQFPNYSSELNVNALELDDSALYLCASSPGRVNGYTFGSGTRLTVV.

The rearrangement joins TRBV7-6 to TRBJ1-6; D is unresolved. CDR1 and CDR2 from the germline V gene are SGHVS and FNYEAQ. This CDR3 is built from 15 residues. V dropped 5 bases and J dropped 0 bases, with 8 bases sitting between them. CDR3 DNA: TGTGCCAGCAGCAGAACAGTCTCCTATAATTCACCCCTCCACTTT. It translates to CASSRTVSYNSPLHF.

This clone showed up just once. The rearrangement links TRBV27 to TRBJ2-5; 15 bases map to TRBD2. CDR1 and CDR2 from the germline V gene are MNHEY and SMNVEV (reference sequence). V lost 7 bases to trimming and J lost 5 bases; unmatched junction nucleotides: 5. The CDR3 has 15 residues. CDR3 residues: CASTGLAGGLETQYF. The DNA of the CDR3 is TGTGCCAGCACCGGACTAGCGGGAGGGTTGGAGACCCAGTACTTC.

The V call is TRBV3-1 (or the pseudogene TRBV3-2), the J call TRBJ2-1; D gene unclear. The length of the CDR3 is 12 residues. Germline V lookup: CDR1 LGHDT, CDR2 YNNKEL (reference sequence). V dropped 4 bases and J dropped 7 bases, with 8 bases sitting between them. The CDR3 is CASSPRRNEQFF. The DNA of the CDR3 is TGTGCCAGCAGCCCCCGTCGGAATGAGCAGTTCTTC.

The CDR3 reads CASRQRQGSTNEKLFF. CDR3 in DNA: TGTGCCAGCAGACAAAGACAGGGTTCAACTAATGAAAAACTGTTTTTT. The chain combines TRBV2 with TRBJ1-4, with 7 bases aligning to TRBD1. In germline, CDR1 is SNHLY, CDR2 FYNNEI. The CDR3 is made up of 16 amino acids. The junction had 7 bases not matched to a gene; V was cut back by 6 bases and J by 0 bases.

CDR3 DNA: TGTGCCAGCAGCATAGGGACAGGGCTAGTAGTTTCACCCCTCCACTTT. As protein: CASSIGTGLVVSPLHF. The J gene is TRBJ1-6, the V gene TRBV5-4, with 9 bases aligning to TRBD1. This CDR3 has 16 amino acids. Germline assignment: CDR1 SGHNT and CDR2 YYREEE (reference sequence). Unmatched junction bases numbered 11, after V lost 4 bases and J lost 9 bases.

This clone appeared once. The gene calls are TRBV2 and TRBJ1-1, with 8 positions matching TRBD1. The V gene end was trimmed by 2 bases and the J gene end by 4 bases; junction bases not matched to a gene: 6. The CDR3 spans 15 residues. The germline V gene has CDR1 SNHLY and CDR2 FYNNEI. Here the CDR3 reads CASSEQGAGFTEAFF. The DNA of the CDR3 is TGTGCCAGCAGTGAACAGGGGGCAGGGTTCACTGAAGCTTTCTTT.

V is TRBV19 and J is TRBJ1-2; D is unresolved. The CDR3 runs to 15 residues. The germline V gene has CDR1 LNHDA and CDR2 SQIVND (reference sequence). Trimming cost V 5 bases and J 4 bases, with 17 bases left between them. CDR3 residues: CASSPTFGVGYGYTF. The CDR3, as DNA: TGTGCCAGTAGTCCCACCTTCGGGGTCGGCTATGGCTACACCTTC.

CDR3 coding DNA: TGCAGTGCTAGACTATCCTACGAGCAGTACTTC. Its protein is CSARLSYEQYF. V usage is TRBV20-1 and J usage is TRBJ2-7; D is uncertain. The CDR3 has 11 residues. Per germline, CDR1 DFQATT and CDR2 SNEGSKA (reference sequence). V was cut by 2 bases and J by 1 base, with 3 bases left in between.

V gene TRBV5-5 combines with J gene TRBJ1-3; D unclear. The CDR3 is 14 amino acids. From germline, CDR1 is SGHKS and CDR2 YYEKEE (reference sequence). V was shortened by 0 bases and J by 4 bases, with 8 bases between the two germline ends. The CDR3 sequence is CASSLDGYGNTIYF. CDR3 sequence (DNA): TGTGCCAGCAGCTTGGACGGGTACGGAAACACCATATATTTT.

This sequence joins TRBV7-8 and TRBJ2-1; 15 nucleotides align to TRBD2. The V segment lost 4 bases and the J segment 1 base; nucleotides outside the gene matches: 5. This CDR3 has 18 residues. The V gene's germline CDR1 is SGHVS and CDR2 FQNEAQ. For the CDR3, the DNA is TGTGCCAGCAGCTCAGGGGGACTAGCGGGAGGTTCCTACAATGAGCAGTTCTTC. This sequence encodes CASSSGGLAGGSYNEQFF.

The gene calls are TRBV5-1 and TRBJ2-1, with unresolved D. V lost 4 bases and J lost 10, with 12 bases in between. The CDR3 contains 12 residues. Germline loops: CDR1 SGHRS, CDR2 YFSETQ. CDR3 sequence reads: CASSLRDSEQFF. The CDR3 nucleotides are TGCGCCAGCAGCCTCCGAGACTCAGAGCAGTTCTTC.

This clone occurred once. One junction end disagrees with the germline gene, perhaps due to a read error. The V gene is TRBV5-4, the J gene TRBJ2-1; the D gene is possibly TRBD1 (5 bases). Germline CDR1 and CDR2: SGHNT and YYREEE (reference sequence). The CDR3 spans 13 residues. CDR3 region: CASSFKGYTEQFF. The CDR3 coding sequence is TGTGCCAGCAGCTTTAAGGGGTACACTGAGCAGTTCTTC. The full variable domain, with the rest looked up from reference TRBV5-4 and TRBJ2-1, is ETGVTQSPTHLIKTRGQQVTLRCSSQSGHNTVSWYQQALGQGPQFIFQYYREEENGRGNFPPRFSGLQFPNYSSELNVNALELDDSALYLCASSFKGYTEQFFGPGTRLTVL.

The CDR3 DNA sequence: TGTGCCAGCAGCCAAACGGGATCCCGCGCCGGGGAGCTGTTTTTT. Its protein product is CASSQTGSRAGELFF. The rearrangement joins TRBV3-1 (or the pseudogene TRBV3-2) to TRBJ2-2, with a possible D match to TRBD2 (5 bases). This CDR3 has 15 amino acids. Per the germline V gene, CDR1 is LGHDT and CDR2 is YNNKEL (reference sequence). V gave up 2 bases and J gave up 6 bases, with 13 bases separating them.

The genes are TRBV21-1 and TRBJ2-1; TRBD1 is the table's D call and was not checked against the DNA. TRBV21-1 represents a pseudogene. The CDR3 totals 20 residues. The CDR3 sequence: CASSKGTVWTGGCGDNEQFF. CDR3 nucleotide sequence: TGTGCCAGCAGCAAGGGGACCGTGTGGACAGGGGGGTGTGGGGACAATGAGCAGTTCTTC.

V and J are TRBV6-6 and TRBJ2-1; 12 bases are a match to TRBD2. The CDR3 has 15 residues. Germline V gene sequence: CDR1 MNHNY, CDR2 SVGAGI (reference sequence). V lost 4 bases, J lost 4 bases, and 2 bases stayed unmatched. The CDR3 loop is CASSLTSGGYNEQFF. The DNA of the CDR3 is TGTGCCAGCAGTTTGACTAGCGGGGGTTACAATGAGCAGTTCTTC.

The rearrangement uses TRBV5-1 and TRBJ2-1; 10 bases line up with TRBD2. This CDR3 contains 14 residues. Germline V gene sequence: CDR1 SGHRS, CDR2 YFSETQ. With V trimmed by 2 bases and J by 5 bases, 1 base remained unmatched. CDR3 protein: CASSFLAGDNEQFF. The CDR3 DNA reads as TGCGCCAGCAGCTTCCTAGCGGGGGACAATGAGCAGTTCTTC.

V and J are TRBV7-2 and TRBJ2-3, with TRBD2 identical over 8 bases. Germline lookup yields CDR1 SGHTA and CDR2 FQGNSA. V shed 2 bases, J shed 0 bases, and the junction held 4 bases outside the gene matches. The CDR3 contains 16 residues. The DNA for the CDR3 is TGTGCCAGCAGCTTATCTGGGACTAGGAGCACAGATACGCAGTATTTT. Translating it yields CASSLSGTRSTDTQYF.

The CDR3 reads CASSLTGPSSNYGYTF. The CDR3 region has the DNA TGTGCCAGCAGTTTGACAGGGCCCAGTTCTAACTATGGCTACACCTTC. The chain joins TRBV28 to TRBJ1-2; TRBD1 matches 7 bases. CDR1 and CDR2 (germline): MDHEN, SYDVKM. CDR3 length: 16 residues. Losses at the gene ends were 3 bases for V and 0 bases for J; bases not matched to a gene: 7.